This T cell receptor (beta chain) was captured in a study of shared clonotypes between healthy human individuals. Study results and caveats: Non-shared clonotypes had lower generation probabilities than clonotypes shared by all four sorted-subset donors. Shared across several donors were 4% to 6% of the naive CD4 clonotypes.

The assay was immunoSEQ multiplex PCR, and TCRdb's table has in-frame clones only and misses some. The sample holds around 1.9 million clones; about 94% are singletons and the top ten take approximately 1.6%. In the case of this clone: Its antigen is not known.

The CDR3 loop spans 16 amino acids. Germline lookup yields CDR1 SGDLS and CDR2 YYNGEE. V gave up 0 bases and J gave up 8 bases; unmatched junction bases: 9. The naive CD8 fraction comprised CD45RO-negative cells positively selected for CCR7 and excluded terminally differentiated effector memory CD45RA+ cells. The sequencing input was naive CD8+ T cells from PBMCs. This rearrangement joins TRBV9 to TRBJ2-1; 9 bases line up with TRBD2. This receptor was taken from a man aged 18 to 30 in good health. Some clones in this sample may be carry-over from other donors' samples. The CDR3 sequence is CASSVDGGRALHEQFF. DNA for the CDR3: TGTGCCAGCAGCGTAGATGGCGGGAGGGCCCTGCATGAGCAGTTCTTC.